This T cell receptor (beta chain) appears in the sequencing data of a study of blood T cell repertoires in COVID-19. Overall study: Specimens from acute and convalescent COVID-19 originated in the United States, Italy and Spain.

Source study methods: Estimation of nucleated cell counts relied on the amplification of reference gene primers. This table comes from immunoSEQ multiplex PCR, and its TCRdb copy is limited to in-frame clones, with some not included. The V and J calls and the clone size are those of that table, but D and trimming were determined from the DNA. The sample has around 200,000 clones, around nine tenths seen once; the top ten hold more than 0.75%. Participant ages covered roughly 18 to 89 years across approximately 25 US areas. Participants' reported clinical history set cohort assignment. V lost 4 bases to trimming and J lost 6 bases; unmatched junction nucleotides: 8. This CDR3 region has 16 residues. Germline-derived CDR1 and CDR2 are KGHSH and LQKENI.

The material sequenced was PBMCs or T cells enriched from blood (not recorded which). This chain connects TRBV18 to TRBJ2-7; 14 bases match TRBD2. The sequence was obtained from a woman aged 18 to 35 who had recovered from COVID-19. The CDR3, as DNA: TGTGCCAGCTCACTCAATTCCGGGACTAGCGGGAGCGAGCAGTACTTC. Its translation is CASSLNSGTSGSEQYF.